This T cell receptor (beta chain) appears in the sequencing data of a study of CD8+ T cells in alopecia areata. Study context: Treated patients took oral tofacitinib at 5 to 10 mg twice daily. Study results and caveats: Scalp and blood samples kept many expanded lesional clones throughout tofacitinib. Scalp clonality, along with expanded CD8+ clones among the top 100, was significantly decreased by tofacitinib.

Described treatment: oral pan-JAK inhibitor, 5-10 mg twice daily. In regard to this clone: Its antigen remains unidentified.

Sequencing templates came from extracted RNA that was reverse transcribed into cDNA. The protocol was immunoSEQ multiplex PCR, while the TCRdb copy is restricted to in-frame clones and leaves out a portion. The sample has 150,000 to 200,000 clones; 55% to 75% are singletons. The TCR sequence derives from a human donor with alopecia areata. The sample was CD4+ T cells sorted from blood, taken at week 4, from a patient treated with tofacitinib.

The CDR3 sequence: CASSQYTGADTQYF. Written as DNA, the CDR3 is TGCGCCAGCAGCCAATACACGGGGGCAGATACGCAGTATTTT. This chain connects TRBV4-1 to TRBJ2-3, with D perhaps matching TRBD2 (6 bases). Per germline, CDR1 MGHRA and CDR2 YSYEKL. V lost 2 bases, J lost 4 bases, and 10 bases lay in between. The CDR3 covers 14 residues.